This T cell receptor (beta chain) was recovered during a study of T-cell reconstitution after alpha-beta-depleted transplantation in children. This clonotype was seen only once. Antigen: not known. Unique molecular identifiers were used to barcode this TCRbeta library. TCRdb itself ran the PCR reads through MiXCR, one entry per CDR3 protein. The sample lists about 980,000 distinct CDR3 sequences, about 29% seen once, with roughly 28% in the top ten. The germline V gene encodes CDR1 MNHNS and CDR2 SASEGT. This CDR3 is 13 amino acids long. Trimming took 6 bases from V and 6 from J, leaving 14 bases between them. The study, taken as a whole, reports: By about two months after transplant, alpha-beta T cells reportedly arose from several hundred graft clones that had expanded. Surviving recipient cells, namely T cells and thymic progenitors, were the source of high day-60 TCRbeta diversity in some patients. T-cell counts and diversity were attributed mostly to newly produced T cells one year after transplant.

This receptor was taken from a boy younger than two who had a stem cell transplant for SCID, so the T cells may come from the graft donor. The chain employs TRBV6-1 and TRBJ2-5; D is unclear. The sequencing used PBMCs, mostly from graft donor cells, collected 360 days after TCRalphabeta/CD19-depleted stem cell transplant. The CDR3 region is CASRPQGGKTQYF. DNA of the CDR3: TGTGCCAGCAGGCCCCAAGGTGGCAAGACCCAGTACTTC.